Below are 30 T cell receptor beta chains sequenced from a single sample in a study of metastatic and nonmetastatic thyroid tumors. The entire patient cohort was treatment-naive prior to thyroid surgery. TCRdb recomputed clones from the PCR reads via MiXCR. Among some 14,000 clones listed, roughly 29% were seen once. Sequences were obtained from blood. Receptors were obtained from a female donor with papillary thyroid cancer or a benign thyroid nodule (not recorded which). Some clones in this sample may be carry-over from other donors' samples.

The chain employs TRBV6-5 and TRBJ2-5; 9 bases align to TRBD2. Per the germline V gene, CDR1 is MNHEY and CDR2 is SVGAGI. The CDR3 length is 14 residues. With V trimmed by 6 bases and J by 8 bases, 10 bases remained unmatched. The CDR3 nucleotides read TGTGCCAGCAGCTTAGCGGGAGCTACGGATACCCAGTACTTC. Translation: CASSLAGATDTQYF.

This clone appeared a few times. This sequence joins TRBV28 and TRBJ1-1; no definite D call. The germline V gene has CDR1 MDHEN and CDR2 SYDVKM. This CDR3 is built from 13 residues. The V and J ends lost 3 bases and 0 bases respectively, with 5 bases between them. The CDR3 protein is CASSFTVNTEAFF. CDR3 DNA sequence: TGTGCCAGCAGTTTTACGGTGAACACTGAAGCTTTCTTT. Full variable domain (missing parts from reference TRBV28 and TRBJ1-1): DVKVTQSSRYLVKRTGEKVFLECVQDMDHENMFWYRQDPGLGLRLIYFSYDVKMKEKGDIPEGYSVSREKKERFSLILESASTNQTSMYLCASSFTVNTEAFFGQGTRLTVV.

This clone occurred many times. The chain employs TRBV12-3 or TRBV12-4 and TRBJ2-2, with TRBD2 matching 13 bases. V lost 5 bases and J lost 8; bases outside the gene matches: 8. The CDR3 is 16 residues long. The CDR3 loop is CASSKRGLAGVGELFF. The CDR3 region has the DNA TGTGCCAGCAGTAAAAGAGGACTAGCGGGAGTTGGGGAGCTGTTTTTT.

This clone is labeled medium-sized. V usage is TRBV12-3 or TRBV12-4 and J usage is TRBJ2-3; no definite D call. The V end was cut by 6 bases, the J end by 6 bases, with 13 bases between. This CDR3 has 13 amino acids. The CDR3 is CASSVQVLDTQYF. The CDR3 nucleotides read TGTGCCAGCAGCGTTCAGGTGCTGGATACGCAGTATTTT.

The chain's CDR3 is CASSPRTDLYEQYF. CDR3 bases: TGTGCCAGCAGCCCCCGGACAGATTTATACGAGCAGTACTTC. The J gene is TRBJ2-7, the V gene TRBV11-2; the D gene is possibly TRBD1 (6 bases). This CDR3 is built from 14 residues. Germline V lookup: CDR1 SGHAT, CDR2 FQNNGV. The V and J ends lost 5 bases and 4 bases respectively, with 15 bases between them.

This clone has a count of ten or more. A much larger clone lies a single base off, so this may be a read error. The CDR3 here is CAGSPFTGNTGELFF. CDR3 sequence (DNA): TGTGCCGGCTCACCATTTACAGGGAACACCGGGGAGCTGTTTTTT. The chain is built from TRBV18 and TRBJ2-2; tentatively, D is TRBD1 (5 bases). Germline V gene data show CDR1 as KGHSH and CDR2 as LQKENI. This CDR3 contains 15 residues.

Relative to its sample, this clone is medium-sized. The rearrangement joins TRBV19 to TRBJ1-3, with D perhaps TRBD1 (5 bases). The CDR3 sequence is 16 residues long. Trimming left V 9 bases short and J 0 bases short, with 18 bases between. Germline CDR1 is LNHDA and CDR2 is SQIVND (reference sequence). The CDR3 sequence: CASSGGFRVSGNTIYF. CDR3 DNA sequence: TGTGCCAGCTCCGGGGGATTCAGGGTCTCTGGAAACACCATATATTTT.

The rearrangement links TRBV11-3 to TRBJ2-7; 7 bases map to TRBD1. Germline loops: CDR1 SGHNT, CDR2 YENEEA. The CDR3 runs to 13 residues. The J segment lost 5 bases and the V segment lost 4 bases, leaving 5 bases of the junction unmatched. The CDR3 DNA follows: TGTGCCAGCAGCTCAGACAGGGCCCACGAGCAGTACTTC. This sequence encodes CASSSDRAHEQYF.

The chain is built from TRBV7-9 and TRBJ1-2; the D is unclear. V lost 10 bases to trimming and J lost 8 bases, with 23 bases between them. CDR3 length: 14 amino acids. CDR1 is SEHNR and CDR2 is FQNEAQ in the germline V gene (reference sequence). The CDR3 sequence is CAIRLETYSGGYTF. The CDR3 DNA follows: TGTGCCATCAGATTAGAGACGTACTCCGGGGGCTACACCTTC.

Concerning this clone: At one of its ends the junction is not consistent with the germline gene, which may arise from a read error. This chain links TRBV11-2 with TRBJ2-5; D perhaps matches TRBD2 (7 bases). CDR1 is SGHAT, CDR2 FQNNGV, per germline. This CDR3 comprises 15 residues. The CDR3 loop is CACSPRGGEGENQYF. Here the CDR3 DNA reads TGTGCCTGCAGCCCCAGGGGAGGGGAAGGGGAGAACCAGTACTTC.

This clone is medium-sized. The V gene is TRBV20-1, the J gene TRBJ1-3, with D hard to call. The CDR3 sequence is 16 residues long. The V gene's germline CDR1 is DFQATT and CDR2 SNEGSKA (reference sequence). The germline V and J ends were trimmed by 3 bases and 3 bases, with 18 bases remaining between them. The CDR3 protein is CSASSRGGFLGNTIYF. Here the CDR3 DNA reads TGCAGTGCTAGTAGTCGGGGTGGGTTCCTTGGAAACACCATATATTTT.

CDR3 DNA sequence: TGTGCCAGCAGTTCCAGGGGGGCTGTGGACTATGGCTACACCTTC. Translation gives CASSSRGAVDYGYTF. This chain joins TRBV6-1 and TRBJ1-2, with 7 bases lining up with TRBD1. Germline V gene lookup returns CDR1 MNHNS and CDR2 SASEGT. This CDR3 comprises 15 residues. Trimming took 5 bases from V and 3 from J; bases not matched to a gene: 9.

This clone was seen many times. The rearrangement joins TRBV5-4 to TRBJ1-2, with D possibly matching TRBD1 (6 bases). The germline V and J ends were trimmed by 4 bases and 3 bases, with 13 bases remaining between them. This CDR3 spans 14 amino acids. Per the germline V gene, CDR1 is SGHNT and CDR2 is YYREEE (reference sequence). The DNA of the CDR3 is TGTGCCAGCAGCCCGTTACAGGGTTACTATGGCTACACCTTC. Amino acid sequence: CASSPLQGYYGYTF. Using reference TRBV5-4 and TRBJ1-2 for the parts outside the CDR3, the full variable domain is ETGVTQSPTHLIKTRGQQVTLRCSSQSGHNTVSWYQQALGQGPQFIFQYYREEENGRGNFPPRFSGLQFPNYSSELNVNALELDDSALYLCASSPLQGYYGYTFGSGTRLTVV.

In its sample, this clone was seen many times. Possible read error: a much larger clone is one base away. The chain combines TRBV20-1 with TRBJ1-2; a weak D match, TRBD1 (6 bases). The CDR3 covers 15 residues. Germline CDR1 and CDR2: DFQATT and SNEGSKA (reference sequence). Between the trimmed V and J ends, which lost 3 bases and 6 bases, there was a span of 20 bases. The CDR3 reads CSASVPGVLQHGYTF. The CDR3, as DNA: TGCAGTGCTAGCGTCCCAGGGGTTTTGCAGCATGGCTACACCTTC.

Sample share makes this clone medium-sized. The CDR3 loop reads CASSQVSSYEQYF. The CDR3 DNA sequence: TGTGCCAGCAGCCAAGTCTCCAGCTACGAGCAGTACTTC. The V call is TRBV14, the J call TRBJ2-7, with D hard to call. V lost 1 base to trimming and J lost 3 bases, with 7 bases between them. There are 13 residues in the CDR3. Per germline, CDR1 SGHDN and CDR2 FVKESK. Drawing the rest from reference TRBV14 and TRBJ2-7, the complete variable domain is EAGVTQFPSHSVIEKGQTVTLRCDPISGHDNLYWYRRVMGKEIKFLLHFVKESKQDESGMPNNRFLAERTGGTYSTLKVQPAELEDSGVYFCASSQVSSYEQYFGPGTRLTVT.

This clone was detected a few times. The chain employs TRBV28 and TRBJ1-3; weak D call: TRBD1 (5 bases). V was clipped by 8 bases and J by 2 bases, with 16 bases between them. The CDR3 extends over 15 amino acids. Germline loops: CDR1 MDHEN, CDR2 SYDVKM. This chain's CDR3 is CASCRRGAAGNTIYF. CDR3 nucleotides: TGTGCCAGCTGTCGGAGAGGGGCCGCTGGAAACACCATATATTTT.

This rearrangement joins TRBV27 to TRBJ2-1; D is unresolved. The CDR3 covers 15 residues. Per germline, CDR1 MNHEY and CDR2 SMNVEV (reference sequence). Trimming took 6 bases from V and 0 from J, leaving 12 bases between them. The CDR3: CASSSSESSYNEQFF. The CDR3 coding sequence is TGTGCCAGCAGCTCTAGTGAAAGCTCCTACAATGAGCAGTTCTTC.

On this clone itself: One junction end does not reproduce the germline sequence, and a read error may be involved. The rearrangement uses TRBV11-2 and TRBJ2-3, with 7 bases fitting TRBD2. This CDR3 spans 17 amino acids. Per germline, CDR1 SGHAT and CDR2 FQNNGV. The CDR3 DNA is TGTGCCAGCAGTCCAGTTGAGCTAGCGGTAGTAACTGATACGCAGTTTTTT. This codes for CASSPVELAVVTDTQFF.

This clone was seen ten or more times. V is TRBV7-2 and J is TRBJ2-4; D remains ambiguous. With 3 bases removed from V and 6 bases from J, the gap between germline ends came to 15 bases. Germline V gene lookup returns CDR1 SGHTA and CDR2 FQGNSA. This CDR3 has 15 residues. CDR3 DNA: TGTGCCAGCAGCTTTATAGGGAACCCAGGAAACATTCAGTACTTC. Translation: CASSFIGNPGNIQYF.

The V gene is TRBV7-2, the J gene TRBJ2-7; D is perhaps TRBD2 (5 bases). The V end lost 1 base, the J end lost 2 bases, and 6 bases lay between the germline ends. Per the germline V gene, CDR1 is SGHTA and CDR2 is FQGNSA. The CDR3 runs 13 residues. As DNA, the CDR3 is TGTGCCAGCAGCTTAGGGGAGACCTACGAGCAGTACTTC. Amino acids: CASSLGETYEQYF.

In its sample, this clone is medium-sized. V and J are TRBV6-6 and TRBJ2-5; D is tentatively TRBD1 or TRBD2 (5 bases each). CDR3 length: 14 residues. The germline gives CDR1 MNHNY, CDR2 SVGAGI (reference sequence). V shed 0 bases and J shed 5 bases, with 10 bases lying between them. This chain's CDR3 is CASSYSRWGETQYF. CDR3 bases: TGTGCCAGCAGTTACTCGAGATGGGGGGAGACCCAGTACTTC.

The rearrangement links TRBV7-3 to TRBJ1-1, with unresolved D. This CDR3 spans 16 amino acids. CDR1 SGHTA and CDR2 FQGTGA come from the germline V gene. Trimming stripped 4 bases from V and 4 bases from J, with 19 bases between. CDR3 nucleotide sequence: TGTGCCAGCAGCTCCTGGGTCCGCGGTGGCGTCACTGAAGCTTTCTTT. This translates into CASSSWVRGGVTEAFF.

In its sample, this clone is medium-sized. V and J are TRBV27 and TRBJ1-1; no clear D gene. The V gene lost 1 base and the J gene lost 0 bases, with 18 bases spanning the gap. Per germline, CDR1 MNHEY and CDR2 SMNVEV (reference sequence). CDR3 length: 18 residues. The CDR3 DNA follows: TGTGCCAGCAGTTTATTTTTCTCCTCTCGCTTGCTGAACACTGAAGCTTTCTTT. Translation gives CASSLFFSSRLLNTEAFF.

V gene TRBV6-1 combines with J gene TRBJ1-3; unclear D gene. V shed 6 bases and J shed 3 bases, with 15 bases lying between them. Germline V gene lookup returns CDR1 MNHNS and CDR2 SASEGT. The CDR3 has 15 amino acids. In DNA form, the CDR3 reads TGTGCCAGCAGGGGCTCGGGGTTTGGTGGAAACACCATATATTTT. Its protein is CASRGSGFGGNTIYF.

This clone is termed medium-sized (0.01 to 0.1%). V and J are TRBV18 and TRBJ1-1; tentative D call: TRBD1 (6 bases). The V gene's germline CDR1 is KGHSH and CDR2 LQKENI. The V end was cut by 5 bases, the J end by 4 bases, with 17 bases between. This CDR3 contains 15 residues. The CDR3 loop is CASSTYQGQGTEAFF. Here the CDR3 DNA reads TGTGCCAGCTCAACCTACCAGGGGCAGGGCACTGAAGCTTTCTTT.

V usage is TRBV6-4 and J usage is TRBJ1-2, with D hard to call. The CDR3 sequence is 13 residues long. V was clipped by 4 bases and J by 4 bases, with 10 bases between them. Germline V CDR1 and CDR2: MRHNA, SNTAGT. The DNA for the CDR3 is TGTGCCAGCAGTGCTTTGGTGTCCTATGGCTACACCTTC. Its protein is CASSALVSYGYTF.

This clone counts as medium-sized. The chain links TRBV19 to TRBJ1-3, with a possible D match to TRBD1 (6 bases). The CDR3 runs 17 residues. Trimming took 7 bases from V and 3 from J, leaving 22 bases between them. Germline V gene sequence: CDR1 LNHDA, CDR2 SQIVND (reference sequence). CDR3 sequence: CASNRDTTYRGGNTIYF. The DNA of the CDR3 is TGTGCCAGTAACAGGGACACGACGTACAGAGGTGGAAACACCATATATTTT.

This clone was counted ten times or more. The chain combines TRBV29-1 with TRBJ2-1, with D hard to call. The V gene lost 2 bases and the J gene lost 12 bases, with 17 bases spanning the gap. CDR1 and CDR2 from the germline V gene are SQVTM and ANQGSEA. This CDR3 is built from 13 residues. The CDR3 is CSVESLVPQWQFF. The CDR3 nucleotides read TGCAGCGTTGAATCGCTAGTACCCCAGTGGCAGTTCTTC.

A few counts support this clone. Since a much larger clone is just one base distant, this may be a read error. Other nucleotide sequences in the sample specify the same CDR3. V gene TRBV11-2 combines with J gene TRBJ2-3, with TRBD2 identical over 8 bases. CDR1 is SGHAT and CDR2 is FQNNGV in the germline V gene. This CDR3 region has 16 residues. CDR3 coding DNA: TGTGCCAGCAGCTTAGATAGCGGGGCAAGCACAGATACGCAGTACTTT. Protein sequence: CASSLDSGASTDTQYF.

By frequency in the sample, this clone is medium-sized. DNA of the CDR3: TGTGCCAGCAGTTTATATGAAGCTTCAGGGAATCAGCCCCAGCATTTT. This sequence encodes CASSLYEASGNQPQHF. V is TRBV12-3 or TRBV12-4 and J is TRBJ1-5; possible D gene TRBD1, 5 bases. CDR3 size: 16 residues. The ends were cut back, 2 bases at V and 4 bases at J, with 15 bases in the middle.